Below, 23 T cell receptor beta chains from the same sample are listed, as sequenced in a study of blood T cell repertoires in COVID-19. This table comes from immunoSEQ multiplex PCR, and its TCRdb copy is limited to in-frame clones, with some not included. The profile covers about 75,000 clones, with about four fifths appearing a single time and 5% to 5.5% taken by the ten largest. What was sequenced was peripheral blood. The source of these receptors is a woman over 75 with active or convalescent COVID-19.

Concerning this clone: Lacking the conserved final phenylalanine or tryptophan, this CDR3 likely reflects a read error. V is TRBV5-1 and J is TRBJ1-1, with TRBD1 matching 9 bases. The CDR3 runs 15 residues. The germline gives CDR1 SGHRS, CDR2 YFSETQ. V gave up 4 bases and J gave up 0 bases; unmatched junction bases: 4. CDR3 nucleotide sequence: TGCGCCAGCAGCCGGACAGGGGACCTGAACACTGAAGCTTTCCTT. Translating it yields CASSRTGDLNTEAFL.

The genes are TRBV12-5 and TRBJ2-7; a possible D gene is TRBD2 (6 bases). Trimming cost V 2 bases and J 1 base, with 18 bases left between them. Per germline, CDR1 LGHNT and CDR2 FRNRAP. CDR3 size: 17 residues. The DNA for the CDR3 is TGTGCTAGTGGTTTGCCAAGGGGTTCGCGGGGTTCCTACGAGCAGTACTTC. As protein: CASGLPRGSRGSYEQYF.

This clone was recorded only once. V and J are TRBV19 and TRBJ1-1; possible D gene TRBD1, 6 bases. The CDR3 runs 13 residues. Trimming stripped 4 bases from V and 1 base from J, with 7 bases between. CDR1 is LNHDA, CDR2 SQIVND, per germline (reference sequence). The CDR3 DNA reads as TGTGCCAGTAGTAGGGGGCCGAACACTGAAGCTTTCTTT. As protein: CASSRGPNTEAFF.

V gene TRBV6-1 combines with J gene TRBJ2-3; 8 positions match TRBD1. After removal of 3 bases from V and 1 base from J, the junction contained 9 bases not matched to a gene. The germline V gene encodes CDR1 MNHNS and CDR2 SASEGT. The CDR3 has 17 amino acids. CDR3: CASSDPHDRGGTDTQYF. The DNA for the CDR3 is TGTGCCAGCAGTGACCCCCACGACAGGGGAGGCACAGATACGCAGTATTTT.

The gene calls are TRBV4-1 and TRBJ1-4; weak D call: TRBD1 (6 bases). The V gene's germline CDR1 is MGHRA and CDR2 YSYEKL. V dropped 1 base and J dropped 8 bases, with 11 bases sitting between them. The CDR3 sequence is 14 residues long. For the CDR3, the DNA is TGCGCCAGCAGCCAAGGGACAGTCAAAGAAAAACTGTTTTTT. This gives the protein CASSQGTVKEKLFF.

The genes are TRBV4-3 and TRBJ2-7; the match to TRBD2 covers 7 bases. The germline CDR1 and CDR2 sequences are LGHNA and YSLEER. Trimming at V came to 4 bases and at J to 3 bases, leaving 9 bases not matched to a gene. The CDR3 has 15 residues. CDR3 amino acids: CASSPLLASGYEQYF. CDR3 DNA sequence: TGCGCCAGCAGCCCCCTACTAGCGTCGGGCTACGAGCAGTACTTC.

The chain uses TRBV7-9 and TRBJ1-5; 8 bases are shared with TRBD1. After removal of 5 bases from V and 5 bases from J, the junction contained 8 bases not matched to a gene. The CDR3 consists of 15 residues. The V gene's germline CDR1 is SEHNR and CDR2 FQNEAQ (reference sequence). The CDR3 region is CASSGDRGRDQPQHF. CDR3 nucleotides: TGTGCCAGCAGCGGAGACAGGGGTAGGGATCAGCCCCAGCATTTT.

V gene TRBV9 combines with J gene TRBJ1-3, with D perhaps TRBD1 (5 bases). Germline CDR1 and CDR2: SGDLS and YYNGEE. This CDR3 contains 14 residues. V gave up 3 bases and J gave up 3 bases, with 10 bases separating them. Here the CDR3 DNA reads TGTGCCAGCAGCGCCGGAACAGGTGGAAACACCATATATTTT. Translating it yields CASSAGTGGNTIYF.

V usage is TRBV7-9 and J usage is TRBJ2-7; the D gene is possibly TRBD2 (5 bases). Germline V gene data show CDR1 as SEHNR and CDR2 as FQNEAQ (reference sequence). V lost 5 bases and J lost 0, with 11 bases in between. The CDR3 runs 14 residues. The CDR3 DNA sequence: TGTGCCAGCAGCCGCTTAGGGAGCTCCTACGAGCAGTACTTC. Translated: CASSRLGSSYEQYF.

The rearrangement joins TRBV7-8 to TRBJ1-5; D uncertain. The CDR3 is 15 residues long. V was shortened by 3 bases and J by 1 base, with 10 bases between the two germline ends. CDR1 and CDR2 from the germline V gene are SGHVS and FQNEAQ. Here the CDR3 DNA reads TGTGCCAGCAGCTTTAATGGCTGGAGCAATCAGCCCCAGCATTTT. Translated: CASSFNGWSNQPQHF.

This clone turned up a few times. The V call is TRBV9, the J call TRBJ2-5, with D maybe TRBD1 (6 bases). This CDR3 contains 16 residues. Germline CDR1 SGDLS, CDR2 YYNGEE. V was pared by 4 bases and J by 5 bases, with 21 bases between. The CDR3 loop reads CASSSPAGTLIETQYF. The CDR3 DNA follows: TGTGCCAGCAGCTCTCCGGCAGGGACATTGATCGAGACCCAGTACTTC.

This clone was observed once. The chain carries TRBV4-3 and TRBJ2-1, with 7 bases matching TRBD1. Looked up from germline, CDR1 is LGHNA and CDR2 is YSLEER. The CDR3 runs 13 residues. V shed 4 bases and J 12 bases; nucleotides not matched to a gene: 9. The CDR3 protein is CASSPRQGLMQFF. The CDR3, as DNA: TGCGCCAGCAGCCCTCGACAGGGTTTAATGCAGTTCTTC.

The rearrangement joins TRBV5-1 to TRBJ1-5; 10 nucleotides line up with TRBD1. Looked up from germline, CDR1 is SGHRS and CDR2 is YFSETQ. The CDR3 is made up of 15 amino acids. The V gene end was trimmed by 5 bases and the J gene end by 2 bases; junction bases not matched to a gene: 4. DNA for the CDR3: TGCGCCAGCAGTTCCGGGACAGGGGGCAATCAGCCCCAGCATTTT. Residues: CASSSGTGGNQPQHF.

The chain carries TRBV6-2 or TRBV6-3 and TRBJ2-7; TRBD2 matches 7 bases. CDR3 length: 15 residues. The junction had 7 bases not matched to a gene; V was cut back by 0 bases and J by 5 bases. The germline V gene has CDR1 MNHEY and CDR2 SVGEGT. Here the CDR3 DNA reads TGTGCCAGCAGTTACTCGTGGACTAGAACCCACGAGCAGTACTTC. Its translation: CASSYSWTRTHEQYF.

The V and J genes are TRBV6-2 or TRBV6-3 and TRBJ1-2; the D gene is possibly TRBD1 (6 bases). V lost 4 bases to trimming and J lost 0 bases, with 6 bases between them. The CDR3 consists of 13 residues. Looked up from germline, CDR1 is MNHEY and CDR2 is SVGEGT. The CDR3 loop is CASSWTANYGYTF. The CDR3 DNA is TGTGCCAGCAGTTGGACAGCTAACTATGGCTACACCTTC.

The gene calls are TRBV28 and TRBJ2-1; TRBD1 matches 7 bases. The germline V gene has CDR1 MDHEN and CDR2 SYDVKM. CDR3 length: 12 residues. The ends lost 6 bases at V and 8 bases at J; junction bases unmatched: 4. CDR3 coding DNA: TGTGCCAGCAGATCAGGGGGTCATGAGCAGTTCTTC. Its translation: CASRSGGHEQFF.

The V and J genes are TRBV19 and TRBJ1-2; a weak D match, TRBD1 (6 bases). V was clipped by 3 bases and J by 6 bases, with 14 bases between them. The germline gives CDR1 LNHDA, CDR2 SQIVND (reference sequence). The CDR3 has 14 amino acids. The CDR3 spells CASSIRGGLDGYTF. The DNA for the CDR3 is TGTGCCAGTAGTATCCGAGGGGGTCTGGATGGCTACACCTTC.

V is TRBV27 and J is TRBJ1-4; D not certain. The V and J ends lost 2 bases and 0 bases respectively, with 7 bases between them. CDR1 MNHEY and CDR2 SMNVEV come from the germline V gene (reference sequence). This CDR3 is built from 15 residues. The CDR3 sequence: CASSLRGTTNEKLFF. In DNA, the CDR3 is TGTGCCAGCAGTTTAAGAGGGACAACTAATGAAAAACTGTTTTTT.

DNA of the CDR3: TGTGCCAGCAGCCCTACGGGACTAGCGGCCGTTACCTACAATGAGCAGTTCTTC. Translated: CASSPTGLAAVTYNEQFF. The chain couples TRBV7-2 to TRBJ2-1; 11 bases fit TRBD2. CDR3 length: 18 residues. CDR1 SGHTA and CDR2 FQGNSA come from the germline V gene. With 5 bases clipped from V and 2 bases from J, the junction kept 11 bases outside the gene matches.

The rearrangement joins TRBV27 to TRBJ1-1; 7 bases agree with TRBD1. The V and J ends lost 2 bases and 4 bases, in that order; junction bases with no gene match: 10. Germline CDR1 is MNHEY and CDR2 is SMNVEV (reference sequence). The CDR3 covers 16 residues. CDR3 in amino acids: CASSLLNRGSGTEAFF. As DNA, the CDR3 is TGTGCCAGCAGTTTACTAAACAGGGGATCAGGCACTGAAGCTTTCTTT.

The V and J genes are TRBV6-1 and TRBJ2-2; D not resolved. Per germline, CDR1 MNHNS and CDR2 SASEGT. The CDR3 extends over 15 amino acids. V was trimmed by 3 bases and J by 3 bases, leaving 11 bases between them. CDR3 nucleotide sequence: TGTGCCAGCAGTGATAAGCTAGACTACACCGGGGAGCTGTTTTTT. Protein product: CASSDKLDYTGELFF.

This chain connects TRBV19 to TRBJ1-5; D not resolved. The germline V gene encodes CDR1 LNHDA and CDR2 SQIVND (reference sequence). This CDR3 comprises 16 residues. V was pared by 0 bases and J by 2 bases, with 11 bases between. The DNA for the CDR3 is TGTGCCAGTAGTATAGATAGTCGGGGTGGCAATCAGCCCCAGCATTTT. It codes for CASSIDSRGGNQPQHF.

The chain carries TRBV25-1 and TRBJ2-5, with 9 bases that match TRBD1. The CDR3 contains 13 residues. Germline values: CDR1 MGHDK, CDR2 SYGVNS. Unmatched junction bases numbered 4, after V lost 9 bases and J lost 2 bases. CDR3 nucleotide sequence: TGTGCCAGTCGAGGACAGGGGCAAGAGACCCAGTACTTC. Its protein is CASRGQGQETQYF.